This T cell receptor beta chain comes out of a study of cytomegalovirus exposure and HLA in healthy donors. Produced via immunoSEQ multiplex PCR; TCRdb's table is partial and in-frame only. In the table there are about 240,000 clones, approximately 83% of which are singletons. Findings of the study overall: Most observed TCR sequences were rare, whereas some public TCRs were detected in many donors.

Germline loops: CDR1 SGHRS, CDR2 YFSETQ. With 4 bases clipped from V and 7 bases from J, the junction kept 14 bases outside the gene matches. The CDR3 is 16 residues long. In regard to this clone: Antigen specificity is unknown.

The TCR comes from a woman in her 30s in good health and CMV-seropositive. The sequenced sample was PBMCs. The V call is TRBV5-1, the J call TRBJ2-1, with 7 nucleotides matching TRBD2. The CDR3 spells CASSGITSARGNEQFF. CDR3 nucleotides: TGCGCCAGCAGCGGAATAACTAGCGCCCGTGGGAATGAGCAGTTCTTC.